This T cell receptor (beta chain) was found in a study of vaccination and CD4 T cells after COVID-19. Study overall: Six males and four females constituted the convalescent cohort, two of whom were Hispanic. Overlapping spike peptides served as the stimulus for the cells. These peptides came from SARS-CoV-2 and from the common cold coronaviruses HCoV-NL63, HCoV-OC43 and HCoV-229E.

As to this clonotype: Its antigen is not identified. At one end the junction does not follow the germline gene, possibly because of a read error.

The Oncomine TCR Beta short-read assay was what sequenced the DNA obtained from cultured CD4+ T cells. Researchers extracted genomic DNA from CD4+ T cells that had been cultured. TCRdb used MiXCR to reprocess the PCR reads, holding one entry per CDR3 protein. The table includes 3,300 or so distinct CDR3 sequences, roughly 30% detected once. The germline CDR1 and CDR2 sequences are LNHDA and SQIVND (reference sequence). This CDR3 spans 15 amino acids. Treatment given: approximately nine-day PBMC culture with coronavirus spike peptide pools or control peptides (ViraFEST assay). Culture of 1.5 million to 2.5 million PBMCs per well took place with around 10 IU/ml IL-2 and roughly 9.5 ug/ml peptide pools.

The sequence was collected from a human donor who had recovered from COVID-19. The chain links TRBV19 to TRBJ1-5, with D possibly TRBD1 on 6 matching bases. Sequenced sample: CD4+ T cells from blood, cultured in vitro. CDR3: CASTIRGVQNQPRHF. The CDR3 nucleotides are TGTGCCAGTACCATCAGGGGTGTCCAAAATCAGCCCCGGCATTTT.